Listed below are T cell receptor beta chains from one sample, sequenced in a study of CD8+ T cells in alopecia areata. The assay was immunoSEQ multiplex PCR, and TCRdb's table has in-frame clones only and misses some. The table records 150,000 to 200,000 clones, around three fifths of them present only once. The input for sequencing was CD4+ T cells sorted from blood, taken at week 24, from a patient treated with tofacitinib. Receptors were obtained from a human donor with alopecia areata. The CDR3 runs from the conserved cysteine through the conserved F or W. A D gene is named only where the DNA matches it firmly.

D gene | J gene | V gene | CDR3 protein
- | TRBJ1-1 | TRBV6-4 | CASSDLLGANTEAFF
- | TRBJ2-1 | TRBV29-1 | CSVDPTGVNNEQFF
TRBD1 | TRBJ1-2 | TRBV5-1 | CASATGGNYGYTF
- | TRBJ1-4 | TRBV4-3 | CASSQARIGEKLFF
- | TRBJ2-5 | TRBV10-2 | CASSDGRQTQYF
- | TRBJ1-5 | TRBV6-1 | CASRAQGPHQPQHF
- | TRBJ2-7 | TRBV6-5 | CATQGGAYEQYF
- | TRBJ2-1 | TRBV5-7 | CASSLVSVGNEQFF
- | TRBJ2-5 | TRBV7-2 | CASSFIGELWYF
- | TRBJ1-2 | TRBV29-1 | CSVESNYGYTF
- | TRBJ1-6 | TRBV29-1 | CSGAQGLGSPLHF
- | TRBJ1-2 | TRBV15 | CATSKEGLSDYTF
- | TRBJ1-2 | TRBV25-1 | CASSDPPLGGYTF
- | TRBJ1-6 | TRBV5-4 | CASSPGQRDSPLHF
- | TRBJ1-1 | TRBV7-2 | CASSTPGRYEAFF
- | TRBJ2-7 | TRBV30 | CAWSARATYEQYF
- | TRBJ2-3 | TRBV4-1 | CASSLGADTQYF
- | TRBJ2-2 | TRBV7-2 | CASTQDNTGELFF
TRBD1 | TRBJ1-1 | TRBV10-3 | CAITNRGGTEAFF
- | TRBJ2-1 | TRBV7-2 | CASSVGRTSYNEQFF
TRBD1 | TRBJ1-2 | TRBV7-2 | CASSSRQGGGYTF
TRBD1 | TRBJ1-1 | TRBV29-1 | CSVHRQGKNTEAFF
TRBD1 | TRBJ2-1 | TRBV29-1 | CSVRQGAGNEQFF
TRBD1 | TRBJ1-4 | TRBV19 | CASRSPQGPVEKLFF
- | TRBJ2-3 | TRBV7-3 | CASSSVGGASTDTQYF
- | TRBJ1-1 | TRBV29-1 | CSVSWNMNTEAFF
- | TRBJ2-7 | TRBV11-3 | CASSAAGKQYF
TRBD2 | TRBJ2-7 | TRBV10-3 | CAISGVASGVYEQYF
- | TRBJ1-1 | TRBV25-1 | CASSESAGWTEAFF
- | TRBJ1-1 | TRBV29-1 | CSVEDLRGRVAFF
- | TRBJ1-2 | TRBV10-3 | CAIRGITELDGYTF
- | TRBJ1-5 | TRBV19 | CASSSPDGDQPQHF
- | TRBJ2-4 | TRBV19 | CASRLGNIQYF
TRBD2 | TRBJ2-5 | TRBV30 | CAWSIRLPAGGETQYF
- | TRBJ2-1 | TRBV4-1 | CASSQAEQGFSEQFF
- | TRBJ1-1 | TRBV5-1 | CASSSFRGRENTEAFF
TRBD1 | TRBJ1-2 | TRBV29-1 | CSVEGWGQSSRANYGYTF
- | TRBJ2-2 | TRBV5-1 | CASSLVGYESTGELFF
TRBD1 | TRBJ1-1 | TRBV30 | CAGDRVDTEAFF
- | TRBJ1-2 | TRBV7-9 | CASSLAIGRGYTF
TRBD2 | TRBJ2-3 | TRBV7-9 | CASSGTSGGTQYF
- | TRBJ2-1 | TRBV2 | CASGPEGDEQFF
- | TRBJ1-6 | TRBV27 | CASSLKSVSPLHF
- | TRBJ2-3 | TRBV30 | CALVQGRRDTQYF
TRBD2 | TRBJ2-3 | TRBV2 | CASSAPGGVDTQYF
- | TRBJ1-4 | TRBV14 | CASSQGGGSVRRKLFF
TRBD1 | TRBJ2-2 | TRBV5-1 | CASSGTGTYTGELFF
TRBD1 | TRBJ1-6 | TRBV5-6 | CASSWRILGQGSSPLHF
- | TRBJ2-3 | TRBV18 | CASSPGHTDTQYF
- | TRBJ1-2 | TRBV6-1 | CASSSDSPYGYTF
- | TRBJ1-2 | TRBV19 | CASSIGTMAGYTF
- | TRBJ1-1 | TRBV2 | CASSEVGQGTEAFF
TRBD1 | TRBJ2-5 | TRBV4-1 | CASSQGPRQGETQYF